This is a list of T cell receptor beta chains from one sample in a study of CD8 T cells in Susac syndrome. TCRdb called the immunoSEQ multiplex PCR reads again in MiXCR, with one record for every CDR3 protein. The data show a few hundred thousand distinct CDR3 sequences, with about 95% seen just once and roughly 0.1% held by the top ten. Sequenced input: CD4+ T cells from PBMCs. The receptors were sampled from a human donor with multiple sclerosis. CDR3s include the opening cysteine and the closing phenylalanine or tryptophan. D genes are given only for firm matches. The size of a clone is reported for some rows only, either as once, few or many, or as a class for expanded clones.

J gene,D gene,clone size,V gene,CDR3 DNA,CDR3 protein
TRBJ2-3,NA,NA,TRBV4-1,TGCGCCAGCAGCCGATACGTTGGTAGCGTTAGCACAGATACGCAGTATTTT,CASSRYVGSVSTDTQYF
TRBJ2-7,TRBD1,few,TRBV6-1,TGTGCCAGCACGAACAGGGGGCAGACCTACGAGCAGTACTTC,CASTNRGQTYEQYF
TRBJ2-5,NA,once,TRBV15,TGTGCCACCAGCGCCCCGATCGGGGGACAAGAGACCCAGTACTTC,CATSAPIGGQETQYF
TRBJ1-2,TRBD1,NA,TRBV20-1,TGCAGTGCTAGAGATCGCACCGGGACAGGGGGCTATGGCTACACCTTC,CSARDRTGTGGYGYTF
TRBJ1-6,NA,NA,TRBV7-9,TGTGCCAGCAGCTTAGTGGAGTCCTCACCCCTCCACTTT,CASSLVESSPLHF
TRBJ2-7,TRBD1,NA,TRBV18,TGTGCCAGCTCACCGGGACAGGGCGCATACGAGCAGTACTTC,CASSPGQGAYEQYF
TRBJ1-3,TRBD1,NA,TRBV20-1,TGCAGTGCTGGCACCTACGGACAGGGTGATGGAAACACCATATATTTT,CSAGTYGQGDGNTIYF
TRBJ1-2,TRBD1,NA,TRBV11-2,TGTGCCAGCAGCACGGACAGGACGATCTATGGCTACACCTTC,CASSTDRTIYGYTF
TRBJ1-2,NA,NA,TRBV29-1,TGCAGCGTTGACTTCGGGGGCTCAAGAAACTATGGCTACACCTTC,CSVDFGGSRNYGYTF
TRBJ2-7,TRBD1,NA,TRBV19,TGTGCCAGTAGTACACAGGGGAGCTACGAGCAGTACTTC,CASSTQGSYEQYF
TRBJ2-2,NA,NA,TRBV30,TGTGCCTGGTACCGGGGGTTGCGGGACACCGGGGAGCTGTTTTTT,CAWYRGLRDTGELFF
TRBJ2-3,NA,NA,TRBV20-1,TGCAGTGCTAGTAGTCCTAGTACGCAGTATTTT,CSASSPSTQYF
TRBJ2-7,NA,NA,TRBV20-1,TGCAGTGCTAGGGGAAACGGCGAGCAGTACTTC,CSARGNGEQYF
TRBJ2-3,NA,NA,TRBV20-1,TGCAGTGCTACTAAAGGCACAGATACGCAGTATTTT,CSATKGTDTQYF
TRBJ2-1,NA,NA,TRBV24-1,TGTGCCACCAGTGATTTAAATTTTGGGGATGAGCAGTTCTTC,CATSDLNFGDEQFF
TRBJ1-1,TRBD1,NA,TRBV20-1,TGCAGTGCTAGGACAGGGGCGAACACTGAAGCTTTCTTT,CSARTGANTEAFF
TRBJ2-7,NA,NA,TRBV5-6,TGTGCCAGCAGCTTGACGGCTACCTACGAGCAGTACTTC,CASSLTATYEQYF
TRBJ2-7,NA,NA,TRBV30,TGTGCCTGGAGACAACGGACGGTGAGCTCCTACGAGCAGTACTTC,CAWRQRTVSSYEQYF
TRBJ1-2,NA,NA,TRBV3-1,TGTGCCAGCAGCCAAGTGCGGCCCACCTATTATGGCTACACCTTC,CASSQVRPTYYGYTF
TRBJ2-5,TRBD1,NA,TRBV9,TGTGCCAGCAGCGCTACCAGGACAGGGGTAAGAGAGACCCAGTACTTC,CASSATRTGVRETQYF
TRBJ2-7,NA,NA,TRBV27,TGTGCCAGCAGTTCCCACATGAGGTGGGCCTACGAGCAGTACTTC,CASSSHMRWAYEQYF
TRBJ2-7,TRBD1,NA,TRBV15,TGTGCCACCAGCAGGGGGACAGGGCTCTCCTACGAGCAGTACTTC,CATSRGTGLSYEQYF
TRBJ2-3,NA,NA,TRBV21-1,TGTGCCAGCAGCCGACGGGCCCCTGGGACAGATACGCAGTATTTT,CASSRRAPGTDTQYF
TRBJ2-7,NA,NA,TRBV7-3,TGTGCCAGCAGCCCCCTCGTCTCCGGGGGCGAGCAGTACTTC,CASSPLVSGGEQYF
TRBJ2-7,TRBD1,once,TRBV20-1,TGCAGTGTCAGACAGACAGGGGGCAAAACCGCCTACGAGCAGTACTTC,CSVRQTGGKTAYEQYF
TRBJ1-2,NA,NA,TRBV14,TGTGCCAGCAGCCAAGATATCAGCTATGGCTACACCTTC,CASSQDISYGYTF
TRBJ1-2,NA,NA,TRBV3-1,TGTGCCAGCAGCCAACAGGGGACCTCTTTCCACACCTTC,CASSQQGTSFHTF
TRBJ2-1,NA,NA,TRBV27,TGTGCCAGCAGTTTTCAGCGGTACAATGAGCAGTTCTTC,CASSFQRYNEQFF
TRBJ2-7,TRBD1,NA,TRBV28,TGTGCCAGCAGTTTGGACAGGGCGCAATCCTACGAGCAGTACTTC,CASSLDRAQSYEQYF